The 13 T cell receptor beta chains below come from one sample, sequenced in a study of blood T cells in healthy people across ages. Primed by a sample-barcoded 5' primer and a J-beta primer mix, a second PCR proceeded for 7 to 11 cycles. Using its own MiXCR run on the 5' RACE reads, TCRdb lists one record per CDR3 protein. In the table there are about 970,000 distinct CDR3 sequences, roughly 50% of which are singletons. Sequencing was carried out using blood. Source of these receptors: a woman aged 60 to 75 in good health.

This sequence joins TRBV6-2 or TRBV6-3 and TRBJ2-3; TRBD2 might be the D (6 bases). The CDR3 contains 13 residues. Looked up from germline, CDR1 is MNHEY and CDR2 is SVGEGT. The V end was cut by 6 bases, the J end by 9 bases, with 16 bases between. This CDR3 reads CASRAGGITTQYF. The CDR3 bases are TGTGCCAGCAGGGCCGGGGGTATCACCACGCAGTATTTT.

The chain combines TRBV3-1 with TRBJ1-2, with D possibly being TRBD1 (6 bases). The CDR3 extends over 14 amino acids. V was pared by 4 bases and J by 4 bases, with 13 bases between. Germline assignment: CDR1 LGHDT and CDR2 YNNKEL (reference sequence). In DNA form, the CDR3 reads TGTGCCAGCAGCCCCCGGGCGGGGGCCTATGGCTACACCTTC. The encoded protein is CASSPRAGAYGYTF.

CDR3 sequence reads: CASSQEPGLAGGGEVGTDTQYF. The CDR3 DNA reads as TGTGCCAGCAGCCAAGAACCGGGACTAGCGGGAGGGGGAGAGGTGGGCACAGATACGCAGTATTTT. The chain employs TRBV4-2 and TRBJ2-3, with TRBD2 matching over 16 bases. Germline values: CDR1 LGHNA, CDR2 YNFKEQ. CDR3 length equals 22 residues. J lost 1 base, V lost 0 bases, and 13 bases had no gene match.

The V call is TRBV14, the J call TRBJ2-1; D remains ambiguous. The CDR3 runs 13 residues. The V and J ends lost 7 bases and 10 bases respectively, with 17 bases between them. Germline V gives CDR1 SGHDN, CDR2 FVKESK. CDR3 residues: CASNRQSVGEQFF. DNA for the CDR3: TGTGCCAGCAACCGGCAATCGGTTGGGGAGCAGTTCTTC.

On this clonotype itself: Compared with germline, one end of the junction differs, possibly owing to a read error. V usage is TRBV7-2 and J usage is TRBJ2-5; no firm D call. This CDR3 contains 15 residues. Germline V gives CDR1 SGHTA, CDR2 FQGNSA. CDR3 sequence (DNA): TGTGCCGGCAGCTTAATGGGCGGCCGACAAGAGACCCAGTACTTC. Translation gives CAGSLMGGRQETQYF.

The chain is built from TRBV7-8 and TRBJ2-3; D could derive from TRBD1 or TRBD2 (5 bases each). The CDR3 length is 18 residues. From germline, CDR1 is SGHVS and CDR2 FQNEAQ. The V and J ends lost 4 bases and 5 bases respectively, with 25 bases between them. CDR3 in DNA: TGTGCCAGCAGCTCCAGCCGGGGCGGGCTGAGGGGTAAAGATACGCAGTATTTT. Encoded protein: CASSSSRGGLRGKDTQYF. Based on the CDR3 plus reference TRBV7-8 and TRBJ2-3, the full variable domain is GAGVSQSPRYKVAKRGQDVALRCDPISGHVSLFWYQQALGQGPEFLTYFQNEAQLDKSGLPSDRFFAERPEGSVSTLKIQRTQQEDSAVYLCASSSSRGGLRGKDTQYFGPGTRLTVL.

The count of this clonotype is one. This rearrangement joins TRBV20-1 to TRBJ2-1; D is unclear. Germline CDR1 reads DFQATT; CDR2 reads SNEGSKA (reference sequence). Trimming removed 6 bases at V and 0 bases at J, with 15 bases between. The CDR3 has 15 amino acids. CDR3 amino acids: CSAPLYDSSYNEQFF. CDR3 bases: TGCAGTGCGCCGCTCTACGATAGCTCCTACAATGAGCAGTTCTTC.

This clonotype was observed a single time. The chain links TRBV5-1 to TRBJ2-3, with TRBD2 as a possible D gene (6 bases). V was cut by 2 bases and J by 3 bases, with 10 bases left in between. Germline CDR1 and CDR2: SGHRS and YFSETQ. The CDR3 has 14 residues. The CDR3 DNA reads TGCGCCAGCAGCTTCTCGGGGGAGACAGATACGCAGTATTTT. It codes for CASSFSGETDTQYF.

The genes are TRBV4-1 and TRBJ2-5; tentatively, D is TRBD2 (5 bases). CDR1 is MGHRA, CDR2 YSYEKL, per germline. V was pared by 8 bases and J by 3 bases, with 16 bases between. The CDR3 has 14 amino acids. The CDR3 DNA is TGCGCCAGCCGCCGGACTTGGGAGAAAGAGACCCAGTACTTC. Translated, it gives CASRRTWEKETQYF.

CDR3 in amino acids: CSVVFFGGDTGELFF. The DNA for the CDR3 is TGCAGCGTTGTATTCTTTGGGGGGGACACCGGGGAGCTGTTTTTT. The rearrangement joins TRBV29-1 to TRBJ2-2; TRBD2 agrees at 7 bases. J gave up 3 bases and V 4 bases, and 8 bases lay outside the gene matches. Per germline, CDR1 SQVTM and CDR2 ANQGSEA. This CDR3 is 15 amino acids long.

This clonotype has only a few counts. The gene calls are TRBV28 and TRBJ2-1, with 9 positions matching TRBD2. V trimming: 6 bases; J trimming: 4 bases; junction bases outside the gene matches: 7. The CDR3 runs to 15 residues. Germline assignment: CDR1 MDHEN and CDR2 SYDVKM. The CDR3 here is CASSLVAGEYNEQFF. The CDR3 DNA sequence: TGTGCCAGCAGCTTAGTAGCGGGAGAATACAATGAGCAGTTCTTC.

This clonotype was observed a handful of times. This rearrangement joins TRBV29-1 to TRBJ2-1; a weak D match, TRBD2 (6 bases). Germline V gives CDR1 SQVTM, CDR2 ANQGSEA. The germline V and J ends were trimmed by 3 bases and 4 bases, with 13 bases remaining between them. The CDR3 is 14 amino acids. CDR3 in amino acids: CSVDREDAYNEQFF. CDR3 bases: TGCAGCGTTGATAGGGAGGACGCGTACAATGAGCAGTTCTTC.

This chain uses TRBV28 with TRBJ2-5; D is perhaps TRBD1 (6 bases). CDR1 is MDHEN, CDR2 SYDVKM, per germline. Trimming took off 4 bases at V and 1 base at J, with 16 bases between the two ends. The CDR3 consists of 16 residues. The CDR3 region has the DNA TGTGCCAGCAGTTCCCCGGCTACAGGGACCCAAGAGACCCAGTACTTC. Its protein product is CASSSPATGTQETQYF.